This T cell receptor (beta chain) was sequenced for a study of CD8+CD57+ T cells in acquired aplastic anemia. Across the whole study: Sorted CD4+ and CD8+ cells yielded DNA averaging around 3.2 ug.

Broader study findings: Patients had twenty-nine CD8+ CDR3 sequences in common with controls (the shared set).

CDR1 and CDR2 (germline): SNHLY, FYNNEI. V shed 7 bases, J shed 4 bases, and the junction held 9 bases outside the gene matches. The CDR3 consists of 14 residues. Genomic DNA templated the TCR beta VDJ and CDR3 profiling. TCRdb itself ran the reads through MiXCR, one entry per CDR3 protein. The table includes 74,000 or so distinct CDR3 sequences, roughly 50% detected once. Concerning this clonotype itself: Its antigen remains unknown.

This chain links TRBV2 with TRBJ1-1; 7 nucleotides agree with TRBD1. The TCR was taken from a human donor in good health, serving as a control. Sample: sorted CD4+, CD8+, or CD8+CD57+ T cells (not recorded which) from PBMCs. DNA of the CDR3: TGTGCCAGCACCCAAAACAGGGGAGTCACTGAAGCTTTCTTT. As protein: CASTQNRGVTEAFF. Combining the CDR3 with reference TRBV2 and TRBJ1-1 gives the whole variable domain EPEVTQTPSHQVTQMGQEVILRCVPISNHLYFYWYRQILGQKVEFLVSFYNNEISEKSEIFDDQFSVERPDGSNFTLKIRSTKLEDSAMYFCASTQNRGVTEAFFGQGTRLTVV.